These T cell receptor beta chains were read from a single sample in a study of somatic mutations in cytotoxic T cells in rheumatoid arthritis. Method: immunoSEQ multiplex PCR; TCRdb's copy keeps in-frame clones and lacks some. Here the sample spans some 17,000 clones, about 83% being singletons. Sample: CD8+ T cells sorted from blood. The origin of the receptors is an adult with rheumatoid arthritis. CDR3s include the opening cysteine and the closing phenylalanine or tryptophan. The D gene is left open where the match is weak. Some rows mark clone size as missing; the rest say once, few, many or name a class of expanded clone.

D gene | clone size | J gene | V gene | CDR3 length | CDR3 DNA | CDR3 protein
NA | NA | TRBJ2-1 | TRBV7-7 | 15 | TGTGCTAGCAGCTTAGGACAAAAGAGTTACAATGAGCAGTTCTTC | CASSLGQKSYNEQFF
TRBD1 | NA | TRBJ1-2 | TRBV7-8 | 14 | TGTGCCAGCAGCTTAGTAAAGGGGGCGCTTGGCTACACCTTC | CASSLVKGALGYTF
NA | once | TRBJ2-7 | TRBV2 | 13 | TGTGCCAGCGGAAACAGGGACCTCCACGAGCAGTACTTC | CASGNRDLHEQYF
NA | few | TRBJ1-6 | TRBV9 | 14 | TGTGCCAGCAGCGTAGATCAGGGAAATTCACCCCTCCACTTT | CASSVDQGNSPLHF
TRBD2 | NA | TRBJ2-7 | TRBV9 | 17 | TGTGCCAGCAGCGTGGATGACATAGCGGGGTCCTCCTACGAGCAGTACTTC | CASSVDDIAGSSYEQYF
TRBD2 | NA | TRBJ2-5 | TRBV10-3 | 15 | TGTGCCATCAGAACGGGGACTAGCGGTCAAGAGACCCAGTACTTC | CAIRTGTSGQETQYF
NA | NA | TRBJ1-1 | TRBV6-5 | 13 | TGTGCCAGCAAGTTCCCTTTAGACACTGAAGCTTTCTTT | CASKFPLDTEAFF
TRBD1 | NA | TRBJ1-6 | TRBV18 | 16 | TGTGCCAGCTCAAACGGGGGGACAGGGGGAAATTCACCCCTCCACTTT | CASSNGGTGGNSPLHF
NA | few | TRBJ2-2 | TRBV7-6 | 13 | TGTGCCAGCAGCTCCTCGACAGGAGGGGAGCTGTTTTTT | CASSSSTGGELFF
NA | once | TRBJ2-3 | TRBV7-8 | 17 | TGTGCCAGCAGCTTAGCGCCGGACCCCCTACGGGCAGATACGCAGTATTTT | CASSLAPDPLRADTQYF
TRBD1 | NA | TRBJ1-3 | TRBV13 | 14 | TGTGCCAGCAGCCCTGTACAGGGGGCAAACACCATATATTTT | CASSPVQGANTIYF
NA | NA | TRBJ2-1 | TRBV19 | 15 | TGTGCCAGCAGGGGTCTAGCGGAGCCCTACAATGAGCAGTTCTTC | CASRGLAEPYNEQFF
TRBD1 | NA | TRBJ2-7 | TRBV2 | 15 | TGTGCCAGCAGTGAAGTGGGGACAGGGAGTTACGAGCAGTACTTC | CASSEVGTGSYEQYF
NA | NA | TRBJ1-1 | TRBV28 | 16 | TGTGCCAGCAGTTTCCGTTGGGTTGCGTATAGCACTGAAGCTTTCTTT | CASSFRWVAYSTEAFF
NA | NA | TRBJ2-7 | TRBV4-1 | 12 | TGCGCCAGCAGCCAAGATCGGCACGAGCAGTACTTC | CASSQDRHEQYF
TRBD1 | NA | TRBJ1-2 | TRBV11-1 | 18 | TGTGCCAGCAGCTTACGAGGGGGCGTCCCAATATTGAACTATGGCTACACCTTC | CASSLRGGVPILNYGYTF
NA | NA | TRBJ2-1 | TRBV27 | 13 | TGTGCCAGCAGTTATCAGGGGACCAATGAGCAGTTCTTC | CASSYQGTNEQFF